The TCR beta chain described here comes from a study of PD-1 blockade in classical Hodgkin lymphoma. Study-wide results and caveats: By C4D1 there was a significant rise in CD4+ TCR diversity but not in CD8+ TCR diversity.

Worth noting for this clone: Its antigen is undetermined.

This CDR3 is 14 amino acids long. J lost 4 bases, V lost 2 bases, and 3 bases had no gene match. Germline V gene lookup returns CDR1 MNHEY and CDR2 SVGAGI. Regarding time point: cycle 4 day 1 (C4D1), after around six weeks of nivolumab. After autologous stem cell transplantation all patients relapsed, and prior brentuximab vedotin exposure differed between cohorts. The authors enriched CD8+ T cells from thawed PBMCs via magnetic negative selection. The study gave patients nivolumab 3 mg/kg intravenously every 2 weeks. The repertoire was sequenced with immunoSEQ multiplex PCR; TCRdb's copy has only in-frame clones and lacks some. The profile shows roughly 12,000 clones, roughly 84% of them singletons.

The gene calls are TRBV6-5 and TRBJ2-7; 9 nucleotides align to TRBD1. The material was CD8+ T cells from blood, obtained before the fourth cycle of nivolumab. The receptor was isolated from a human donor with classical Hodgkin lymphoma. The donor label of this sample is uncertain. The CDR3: CASSYTGGSYEQYF. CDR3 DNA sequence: TGTGCCAGCAGTTACACAGGGGGCTCGTACGAGCAGTACTTC.